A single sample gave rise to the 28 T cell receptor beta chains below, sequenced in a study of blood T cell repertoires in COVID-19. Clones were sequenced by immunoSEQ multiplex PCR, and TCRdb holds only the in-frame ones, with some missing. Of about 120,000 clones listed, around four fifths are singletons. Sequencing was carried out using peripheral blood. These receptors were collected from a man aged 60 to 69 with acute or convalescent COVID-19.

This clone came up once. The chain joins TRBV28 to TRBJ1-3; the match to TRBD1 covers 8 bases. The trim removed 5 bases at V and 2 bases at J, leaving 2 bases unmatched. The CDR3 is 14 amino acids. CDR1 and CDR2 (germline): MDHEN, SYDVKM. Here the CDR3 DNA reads TGTGCCAGCAGTCCGACAGGGGCTGGAAACACCATATATTTT. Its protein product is CASSPTGAGNTIYF.

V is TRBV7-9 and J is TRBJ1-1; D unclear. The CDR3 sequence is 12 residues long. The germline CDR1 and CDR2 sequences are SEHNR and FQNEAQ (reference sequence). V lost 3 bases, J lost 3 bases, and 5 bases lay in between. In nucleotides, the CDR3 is TGTGCCAGCAGCTTCCCTGACACTGAAGCTTTCTTT. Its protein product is CASSFPDTEAFF. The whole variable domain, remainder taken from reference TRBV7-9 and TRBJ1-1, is DTGVSQNPRHKITKRGQNVTFRCDPISEHNRLYWYRQTLGQGPEFLTYFQNEAQLEKSRLLSDRFSAERPKGSFSTLEIQRTEQGDSAMYLCASSFPDTEAFFGQGTRLTVV.

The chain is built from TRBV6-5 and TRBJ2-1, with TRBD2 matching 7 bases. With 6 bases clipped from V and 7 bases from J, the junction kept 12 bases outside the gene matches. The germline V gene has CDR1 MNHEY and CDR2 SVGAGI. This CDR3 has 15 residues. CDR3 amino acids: CASSPRTSRGNEQFF. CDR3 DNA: TGTGCCAGCAGCCCAAGGACTAGTAGGGGAAATGAGCAGTTCTTC.

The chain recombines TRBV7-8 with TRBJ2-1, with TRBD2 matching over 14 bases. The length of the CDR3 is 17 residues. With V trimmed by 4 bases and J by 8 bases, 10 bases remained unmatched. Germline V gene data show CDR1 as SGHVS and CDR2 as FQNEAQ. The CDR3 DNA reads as TGTGCCAGCAGCTCACCACCGGGACTAGCGGGAGAGGATGAGCAGTTCTTC. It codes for CASSSPPGLAGEDEQFF. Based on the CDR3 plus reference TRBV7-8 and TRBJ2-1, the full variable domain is GAGVSQSPRYKVAKRGQDVALRCDPISGHVSLFWYQQALGQGPEFLTYFQNEAQLDKSGLPSDRFFAERPEGSVSTLKIQRTQQEDSAVYLCASSSPPGLAGEDEQFFGPGTRLTVL.

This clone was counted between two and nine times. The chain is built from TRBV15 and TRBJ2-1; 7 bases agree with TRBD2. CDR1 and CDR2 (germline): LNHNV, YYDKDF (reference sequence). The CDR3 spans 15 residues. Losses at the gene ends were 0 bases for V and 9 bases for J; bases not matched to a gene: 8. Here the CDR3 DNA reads TGTGCCACCAGCAGAGATGACGGATGGGGGGGTGAGCAGTTCTTC. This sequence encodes CATSRDDGWGGEQFF.

The CDR3 is CASSIVRGLTGELFF. The CDR3 DNA is TGTGCCAGTAGTATAGTTCGAGGTTTGACCGGGGAGCTGTTTTTT. This rearrangement joins TRBV19 to TRBJ2-2; D gene unclear. Germline CDR1 LNHDA, CDR2 SQIVND (reference sequence). The V and J ends lost 1 base and 5 bases respectively, with 11 bases between them. The CDR3 has 15 amino acids.

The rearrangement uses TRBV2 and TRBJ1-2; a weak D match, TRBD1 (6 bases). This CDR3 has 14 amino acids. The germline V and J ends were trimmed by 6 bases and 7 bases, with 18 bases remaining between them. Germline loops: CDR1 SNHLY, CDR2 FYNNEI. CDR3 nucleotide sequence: TGTGCCAGCAGCAGACAGGTGGGGTATGCTGGCTACACCTTC. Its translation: CASSRQVGYAGYTF.

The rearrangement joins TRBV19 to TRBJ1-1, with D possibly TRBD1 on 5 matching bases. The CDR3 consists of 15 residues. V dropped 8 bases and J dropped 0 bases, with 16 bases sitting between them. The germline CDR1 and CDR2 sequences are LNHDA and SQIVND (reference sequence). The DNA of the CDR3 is TGTGCCAGTCTTACGACAGACAACATGAACACTGAAGCTTTCTTT. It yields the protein CASLTTDNMNTEAFF.

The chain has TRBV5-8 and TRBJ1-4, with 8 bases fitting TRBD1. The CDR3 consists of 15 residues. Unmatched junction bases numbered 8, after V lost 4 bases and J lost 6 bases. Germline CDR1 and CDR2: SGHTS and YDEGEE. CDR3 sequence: CASSLEGTGDEKLFF. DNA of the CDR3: TGTGCCAGCAGCCTGGAGGGGACAGGAGATGAAAAACTGTTTTTT.

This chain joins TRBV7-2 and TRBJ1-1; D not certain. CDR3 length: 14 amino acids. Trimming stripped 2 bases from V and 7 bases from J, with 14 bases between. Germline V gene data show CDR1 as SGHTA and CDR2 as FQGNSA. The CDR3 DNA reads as TGTGCCAGCAGCTTACTCACCCGGGTCCTTGAAGCTTTCTTT. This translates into CASSLLTRVLEAFF.

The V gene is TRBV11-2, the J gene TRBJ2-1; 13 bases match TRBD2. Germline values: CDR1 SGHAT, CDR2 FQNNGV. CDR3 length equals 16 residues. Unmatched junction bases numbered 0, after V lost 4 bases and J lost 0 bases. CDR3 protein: CASSWTSGSSYNEQFF. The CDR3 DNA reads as TGTGCCAGCAGCTGGACTAGCGGGAGCTCCTACAATGAGCAGTTCTTC. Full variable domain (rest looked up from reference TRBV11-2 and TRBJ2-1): EAGVAQSPRYKIIEKRQSVAFWCNPISGHATLYWYQQILGQGPKLLIQFQNNGVVDDSQLPKDRFSAERLKGVDSTLKIQPAKLEDSAVYLCASSWTSGSSYNEQFFGPGTRLTVL.

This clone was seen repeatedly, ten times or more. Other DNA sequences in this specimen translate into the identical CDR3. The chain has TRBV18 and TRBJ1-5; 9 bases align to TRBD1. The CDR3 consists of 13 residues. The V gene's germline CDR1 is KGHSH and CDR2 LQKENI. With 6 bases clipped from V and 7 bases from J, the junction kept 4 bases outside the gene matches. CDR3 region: CASSSDRGQPQHF. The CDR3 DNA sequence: TGTGCCAGCTCGTCGGACAGGGGACAGCCCCAGCATTTT. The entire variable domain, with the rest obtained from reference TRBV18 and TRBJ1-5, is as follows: NAGVMQNPRHLVRRRGQEARLRCSPMKGHSHVYWYRQLPEEGLKFMVYLQKENIIDESGMPKERFSAEFPKEGPSILRIQQVVRGDSAAYFCASSSDRGQPQHFGDGTRLSIL.

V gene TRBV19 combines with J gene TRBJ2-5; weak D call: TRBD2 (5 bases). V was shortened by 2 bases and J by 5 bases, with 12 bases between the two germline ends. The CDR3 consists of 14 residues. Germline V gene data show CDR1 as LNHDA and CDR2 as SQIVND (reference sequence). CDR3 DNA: TGTGCCAGTAGTATAAATCCGGGGTTGGAGACCCAGTACTTC. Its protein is CASSINPGLETQYF.

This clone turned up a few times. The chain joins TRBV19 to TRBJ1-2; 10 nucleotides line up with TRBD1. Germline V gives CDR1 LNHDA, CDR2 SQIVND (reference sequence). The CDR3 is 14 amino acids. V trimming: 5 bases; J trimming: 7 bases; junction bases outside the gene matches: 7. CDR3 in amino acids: CASSARDRGSGYTF. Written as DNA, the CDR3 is TGTGCCAGTAGTGCCCGGGACAGGGGCAGTGGCTACACCTTC.

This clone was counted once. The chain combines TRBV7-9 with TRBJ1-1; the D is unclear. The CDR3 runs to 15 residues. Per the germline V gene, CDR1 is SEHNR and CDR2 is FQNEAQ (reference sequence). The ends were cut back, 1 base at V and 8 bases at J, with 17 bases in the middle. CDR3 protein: CASSLERTLSTEAFF. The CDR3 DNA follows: TGTGCCAGCAGCTTAGAAAGGACTCTAAGCACGGAAGCTTTCTTT. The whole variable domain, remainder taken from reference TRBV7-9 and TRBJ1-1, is DTGVSQNPRHKITKRGQNVTFRCDPISEHNRLYWYRQTLGQGPEFLTYFQNEAQLEKSRLLSDRFSAERPKGSFSTLEIQRTEQGDSAMYLCASSLERTLSTEAFFGQGTRLTVV.

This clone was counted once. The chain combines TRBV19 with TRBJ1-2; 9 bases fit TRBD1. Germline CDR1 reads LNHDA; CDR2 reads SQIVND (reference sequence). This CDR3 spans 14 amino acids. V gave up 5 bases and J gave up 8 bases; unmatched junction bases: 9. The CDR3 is CASSPGQGLSGYTF. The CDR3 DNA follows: TGTGCCAGTAGTCCGGGACAGGGACTTTCGGGCTACACCTTC.

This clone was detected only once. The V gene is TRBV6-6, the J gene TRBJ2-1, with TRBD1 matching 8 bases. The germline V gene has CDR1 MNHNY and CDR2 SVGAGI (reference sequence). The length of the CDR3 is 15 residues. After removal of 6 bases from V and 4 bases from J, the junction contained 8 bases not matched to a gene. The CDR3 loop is CASSPDRVNYNEQFF. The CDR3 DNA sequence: TGTGCCAGCAGCCCGGACAGGGTAAATTACAATGAGCAGTTCTTC.

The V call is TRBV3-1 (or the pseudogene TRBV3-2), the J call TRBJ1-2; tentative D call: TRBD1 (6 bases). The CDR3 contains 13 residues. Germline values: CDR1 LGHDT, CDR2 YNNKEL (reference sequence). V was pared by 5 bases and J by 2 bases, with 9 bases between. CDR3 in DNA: TGTGCCAGCAGCGGGACACCAAACTATGGCTACACCTTC. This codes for CASSGTPNYGYTF.

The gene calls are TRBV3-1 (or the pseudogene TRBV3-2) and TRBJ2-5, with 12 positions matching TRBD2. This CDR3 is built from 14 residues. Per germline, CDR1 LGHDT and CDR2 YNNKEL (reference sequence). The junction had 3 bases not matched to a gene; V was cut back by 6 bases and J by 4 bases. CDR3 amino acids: CASRRGLAGETQYF. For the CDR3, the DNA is TGTGCCAGCAGAAGGGGACTAGCGGGAGAGACCCAGTACTTC.

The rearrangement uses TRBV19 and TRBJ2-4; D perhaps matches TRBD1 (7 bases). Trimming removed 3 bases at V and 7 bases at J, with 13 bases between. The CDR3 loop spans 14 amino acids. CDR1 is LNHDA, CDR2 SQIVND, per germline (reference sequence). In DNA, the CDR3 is TGTGCCAGTAGTATCGGAGCAGGGGGGAACATTCAGTACTTC. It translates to CASSIGAGGNIQYF.

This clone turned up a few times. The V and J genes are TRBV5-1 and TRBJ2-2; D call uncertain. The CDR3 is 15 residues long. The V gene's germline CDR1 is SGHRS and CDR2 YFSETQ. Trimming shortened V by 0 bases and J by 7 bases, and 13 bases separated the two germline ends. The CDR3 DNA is TGCGCCAGCAGCTTGGCCGCCCGGTACGGCGGGGAGCTGTTTTTT. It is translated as CASSLAARYGGELFF.

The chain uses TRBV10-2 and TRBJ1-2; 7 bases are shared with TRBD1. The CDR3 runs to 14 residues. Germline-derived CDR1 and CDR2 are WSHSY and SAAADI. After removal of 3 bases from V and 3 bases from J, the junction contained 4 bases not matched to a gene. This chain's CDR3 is CASSDQGEYYGYTF. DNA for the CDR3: TGCGCCAGCAGTGACCAGGGGGAATACTATGGCTACACCTTC.

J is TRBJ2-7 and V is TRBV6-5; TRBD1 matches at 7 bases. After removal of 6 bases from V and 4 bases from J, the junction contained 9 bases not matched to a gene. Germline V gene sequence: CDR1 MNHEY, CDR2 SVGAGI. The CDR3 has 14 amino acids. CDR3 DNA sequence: TGTGCCAGCAGACAGACCTTGACAGGGTACGAGCAGTACTTC. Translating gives CASRQTLTGYEQYF.

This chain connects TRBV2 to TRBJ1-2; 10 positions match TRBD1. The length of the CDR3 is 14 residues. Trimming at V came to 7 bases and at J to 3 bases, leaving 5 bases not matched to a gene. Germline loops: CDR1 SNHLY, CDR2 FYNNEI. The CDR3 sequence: CASKPTGGDYGYTF. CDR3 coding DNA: TGTGCCAGCAAACCGACAGGGGGCGACTATGGCTACACCTTC.

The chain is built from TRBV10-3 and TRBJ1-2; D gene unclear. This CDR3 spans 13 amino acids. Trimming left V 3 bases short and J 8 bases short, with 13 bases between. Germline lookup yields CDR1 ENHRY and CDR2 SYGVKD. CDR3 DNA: TGTGCCATCAGTGACGAGCCTACGGAGGGCTACACCTTC. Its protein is CAISDEPTEGYTF.

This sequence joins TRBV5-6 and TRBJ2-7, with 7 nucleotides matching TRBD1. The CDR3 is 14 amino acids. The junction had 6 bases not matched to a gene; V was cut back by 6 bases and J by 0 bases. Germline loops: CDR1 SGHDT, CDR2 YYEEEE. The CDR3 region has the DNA TGTGCCAGCACCTATCGGGACAGCTCCTACGAGCAGTACTTC. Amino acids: CASTYRDSSYEQYF.

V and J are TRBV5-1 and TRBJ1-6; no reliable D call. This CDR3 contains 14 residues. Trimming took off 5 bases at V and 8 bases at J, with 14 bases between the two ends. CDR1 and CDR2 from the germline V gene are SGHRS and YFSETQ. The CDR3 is CASRPFPGDSPLHF. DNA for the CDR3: TGCGCCAGCAGGCCATTCCCCGGGGATTCACCCCTCCACTTT.

The chain's CDR3 is CASSLSGGTGNGYTF. For the CDR3, the DNA is TGTGCCAGCAGTTTATCGGGTGGGACAGGGAATGGCTACACCTTC. The rearrangement links TRBV27 to TRBJ1-2, with 9 bases fitting TRBD1. The CDR3 has 15 residues. V gave up 0 bases and J gave up 6 bases; unmatched junction bases: 5. Germline loops: CDR1 MNHEY, CDR2 SMNVEV (reference sequence).